What follows describes a single TCR beta chain. The entry originates in a study of blood T cell repertoires in COVID-19. Across the study: Samples representing acute and convalescent COVID-19 were sourced from the United States, Italy and Spain.

This CDR3 has 16 residues. V was clipped by 6 bases and J by 3 bases, with 21 bases between them. CDR1 is SGHTA and CDR2 is FQGTGA in the germline V gene. Authors' analysis steps: Researchers report that nucleated cell counts were estimated from reference gene primer amplification. Measured with immunoSEQ multiplex PCR; TCRdb has only the in-frame clones, and not every one. That table is the source of V, J and clone size, and D and trimming were worked out from the DNA. The data show 250,000 to 300,000 clones, 86% seen once. This sequence originates from a woman in her 30s with active or convalescent COVID-19. The sequencing sample was made of peripheral blood. The chain couples TRBV7-3 to TRBJ2-7, with D perhaps matching TRBD1 (5 bases). CDR3 region: CASRPTPVPGIYEQYF. As DNA, the CDR3 is TGTGCCAGCAGACCTACCCCGGTTCCAGGGATCTACGAGCAGTACTTC.